Listed below are T cell receptor beta chains from one sample, sequenced in a study of blood T cells in healthy people across ages. TCRdb reprocessed the 5' RACE reads with MiXCR, giving one entry per CDR3 protein. The repertoire holds 500,000 to 700,000 distinct CDR3 sequences, with approximately 30% as singletons. The sequenced material came from blood. The source of these receptors is a woman of 80 years or more in good health. The CDR3 runs from the conserved cysteine through the conserved F or W. Fields, in order: D gene, CDR3 length, J gene, V gene, clone size, CDR3 protein, CDR3 DNA. The D gene is left open where the match is weak. For some rows the clone size is stated as once, few or many, or as a class when expanded; others skip it.

>.|13|TRBJ2-5|TRBV12-3/TRBV12-4|many
CASGGAQRETQYF
TGTGCCAGCGGGGGGGCTCAGAGGGAGACCCAGTACTTC
>TRBD2|16|TRBJ2-3|TRBV6-2/TRBV6-3|many
CASSYSTSGDTDTQYF
TGTGCCAGCAGTTACTCAACTAGCGGGGACACAGATACGCAGTATTTT
>.|16|TRBJ2-3|TRBV12-3/TRBV12-4|.
CASSFWRRPQTDAQYF
TGTGCCAGCAGTTTTTGGAGGAGACCGCAAACAGATGCGCAGTATTTT
>TRBD2|15|TRBJ2-3|TRBV27|few
CASGRTGGGTDTQYF
TGTGCCAGCGGGAGAACGGGGGGGGGCACAGATACGCAGTATTTT
>.|15|TRBJ2-2|TRBV7-3|.
CASSLTATSTGELFF
TGTGCCAGCAGCTTAACGGCGACTAGTACCGGGGAGCTGTTTTTT
>.|14|TRBJ2-3|TRBV7-2|many
CASSLVPPLDTQYF
TGTGCCAGCAGCTTAGTCCCCCCCCTAGATACGCAGTATTTT
>.|16|TRBJ2-2|TRBV10-3|many
CAISETGNLNTGELFF
TGTGCCATCAGTGAGACGGGGAACTTAAACACCGGGGAGCTGTTTTTT
>.|16|TRBJ2-1|TRBV12-3/TRBV12-4|many
CASSLNVGPSYNEQFF
TGTGCCAGCAGCCTAAATGTGGGGCCCTCCTACAATGAGCAGTTCTTC
>.|12|TRBJ2-5|TRBV19|few
CASSIGQETQYF
TGTGCCAGTAGTATTGGGCAAGAGACCCAGTACTTC
>.|14|TRBJ2-7|TRBV27|few
CASSPWRVGYEQYF
TGTGCCAGCAGTCCGTGGCGGGTCGGTTACGAGCAGTACTTC
>.|14|TRBJ1-2|TRBV25-1|few
CASSEGGQVYGYTF
TGTGCCAGCAGTGAAGGGGGACAAGTCTATGGCTACACCTTC
>.|13|TRBJ1-1|TRBV27|.
CASRPLSGPEAFF
TGTGCCAGCCGCCCTCTTTCGGGGCCTGAAGCTTTCTTT
>TRBD1|21|TRBJ2-4|TRBV24-1|many
CATSDLAWDREGELAKNIQYF
TGTGCCACCAGTGATTTGGCGTGGGACAGGGAAGGGGAGCTAGCCAAAAACATTCAGTACTTC
>TRBD1|17|TRBJ1-2|TRBV6-2/TRBV6-3|many
CASSYAMGQPWDYGYTF
TGTGCCAGCAGTTACGCGATGGGACAGCCTTGGGACTATGGCTACACCTTC
>.|14|TRBJ2-3|TRBV10-3|few
CAISENGSTDTQYF
TGTGCCATCAGTGAGAACGGGTCCACAGATACGCAGTATTTT
>.|17|TRBJ2-3|TRBV7-2|.
CASSLEPSSTSTDTQYF
TGTGCCAGCAGCTTAGAGCCTTCTAGCACATCCACAGATACGCAGTATTTT
>TRBD2|17|TRBJ2-1|TRBV9|few
CASSTQPGGASYNEQFF
TGTGCCAGCAGCACTCAACCCGGGGGGGCCTCCTACAATGAGCAGTTCTTC
>.|16|TRBJ2-2|TRBV20-1|.
CSARGGGRENTGELFF
TGCAGTGCTAGAGGAGGGGGGCGGGAGAACACCGGGGAGCTGTTTTTT
>.|12|TRBJ2-2|TRBV5-1|.
CASKPETGELFF
TGCGCCAGCAAACCCGAGACCGGGGAGCTGTTTTTT
>.|14|TRBJ2-5|TRBV28|many
CASSFFGRSETQYF
TGTGCCAGCAGTTTTTTTGGACGCTCGGAGACCCAGTACTTC
>.|12|TRBJ1-2|TRBV6-2/TRBV6-3|many
CASSYEAYGYTF
TGTGCCAGCAGTTATGAGGCGTATGGCTACACCTTC
>.|15|TRBJ2-5|TRBV7-7|many
CASSLGRLIQETQYF
TGTGCCAGCAGCCTGGGACGGCTCATCCAAGAGACCCAGTACTTC
>.|13|TRBJ1-2|TRBV29-1|many
CSVEGQGMVGYTF
TGCAGCGTTGAAGGCCAGGGGATGGTCGGCTACACCTTC
>TRBD1|18|TRBJ2-7|TRBV12-3/TRBV12-4|.
CASSNLLLRDRGNNQQYF
TGTGCCAGCAGCAACTTGCTCCTCCGGGACAGGGGCAACAATCAGCAGTACTTC
>.|14|TRBJ1-4|TRBV12-3/TRBV12-4|many
CASRSGGGNEKLFF
TGTGCCAGCAGGAGCGGGGGCGGAAATGAAAAACTGTTTTTT